The next 23 T cell receptor beta chains were all read from a single sample in a study of blood T cell repertoires in COVID-19. Profiling relied on immunoSEQ multiplex PCR, and the TCRdb table lists in-frame clones only, not all of them. The sample yields 100,000 to 150,000 clones, approximately 74% seen once. The material sequenced was peripheral blood. The receptors originated from a woman between 65 and 79 years old with acute or convalescent COVID-19.

The chain joins TRBV3-1 (or the pseudogene TRBV3-2) to TRBJ1-1, with D uncertain. The CDR3 has 14 amino acids. Trimming removed 11 bases from V and 0 bases from J, with 16 bases in between. Germline CDR1 and CDR2: LGHDT and YNNKEL (reference sequence). CDR3 residues: CAGKNGGMNTEAFF. CDR3 bases: TGTGCCGGCAAAAACGGAGGAATGAACACTGAAGCTTTCTTT.

The chain links TRBV5-1 to TRBJ1-2; D gene unclear. Trimming left V 0 bases short and J 0 bases short, with 12 bases between. The germline V gene encodes CDR1 SGHRS and CDR2 YFSETQ. This CDR3 region has 16 residues. CDR3 region: CASSLAPGKANYGYTF. Here the CDR3 DNA reads TGCGCCAGCAGCTTGGCCCCGGGGAAAGCTAACTATGGCTACACCTTC.

The rearrangement uses TRBV6-2 or TRBV6-3 and TRBJ2-1, with D hard to call. The CDR3 spans 13 residues. Germline V gene data show CDR1 as MNHEY and CDR2 as SVGEGT. Trimming stripped 6 bases from V and 1 base from J, with 7 bases between. DNA for the CDR3: TGTGCCAGCAGCAAAGCGTCCTACAATGAGCAGTTCTTC. Translating it yields CASSKASYNEQFF.

The rearrangement links TRBV28 to TRBJ2-7; a weak D match, TRBD1 (5 bases). The V gene lost 3 bases and the J gene lost 0 bases, with 12 bases spanning the gap. CDR3 length equals 15 residues. The germline V gene has CDR1 MDHEN and CDR2 SYDVKM. CDR3 nucleotides: TGTGCCAGCAGTTTGAGGACATTGAGCTCCTACGAGCAGTACTTC. Its protein is CASSLRTLSSYEQYF. Combining the CDR3 with reference TRBV28 and TRBJ2-7 gives the whole variable domain DVKVTQSSRYLVKRTGEKVFLECVQDMDHENMFWYRQDPGLGLRLIYFSYDVKMKEKGDIPEGYSVSREKKERFSLILESASTNQTSMYLCASSLRTLSSYEQYFGPGTRLTVT.

The chain carries TRBV28 and TRBJ1-2, with TRBD1 matching over 8 bases. Germline CDR1 and CDR2: MDHEN and SYDVKM. CDR3 length: 14 amino acids. Losses at the gene ends were 5 bases for V and 7 bases for J; bases not matched to a gene: 9. CDR3 loop: CASSDRGGFSGYTF. The CDR3 nucleotides read TGTGCCAGCAGTGACAGGGGAGGCTTTTCTGGCTACACCTTC.

The rearrangement joins TRBV7-8 to TRBJ2-5; tentatively, D is TRBD2 (6 bases). From germline, CDR1 is SGHVS and CDR2 FQNEAQ. This CDR3 region has 15 residues. V gave up 2 bases and J gave up 0 bases, with 10 bases separating them. The CDR3: CASSLLRGNQETQYF. CDR3 DNA sequence: TGTGCCAGCAGCTTACTGCGGGGAAACCAAGAGACCCAGTACTTC.

The chain links TRBV4-2 to TRBJ1-4; no firm D call. The CDR3 contains 16 residues. V was pared by 3 bases and J by 7 bases, with 18 bases between. The germline CDR1 and CDR2 sequences are LGHNA and YNFKEQ. The CDR3 spells CASSQGGGPRGEKLFF. For the CDR3, the DNA is TGTGCCAGCAGCCAGGGAGGTGGCCCACGGGGTGAAAAACTGTTTTTT.

The genes are TRBV5-1 and TRBJ2-7; 8 bases are shared with TRBD2. Germline CDR1 is SGHRS and CDR2 is YFSETQ. Trimming at V came to 4 bases and at J to 3 bases, leaving 6 bases not matched to a gene. CDR3 length: 14 residues. DNA for the CDR3: TGCGCCAGCAGCCTTACTAGCGGAAACTACGAGCAGTACTTC. As protein: CASSLTSGNYEQYF. The full variable domain, in which reference TRBV5-1 and TRBJ2-7 provide the parts outside the CDR3, is KAGVTQTPRYLIKTRGQQVTLSCSPISGHRSVSWYQQTPGQGLQFLFEYFSETQRNKGNFPGRFSGRQFSNSRSEMNVSTLELGDSALYLCASSLTSGNYEQYFGPGTRLTVT.

This clone was detected many times. The chain links TRBV30 to TRBJ1-6, with D unresolved. Between the trimmed V and J ends, which lost 6 bases and 13 bases, there was a span of 19 bases. Germline V gene data show CDR1 as GTSNPN and CDR2 as SVGIG (reference sequence). The CDR3 covers 13 residues. DNA of the CDR3: TGTGCCTGCGCAAAGGAGACGGCGGTGCCCCTCCACTTT. It yields the protein CACAKETAVPLHF.

This clone was seen more than once but under ten times. V and J are TRBV7-9 and TRBJ1-2; perhaps TRBD1 as D (5 bases). Germline values: CDR1 SEHNR, CDR2 FQNEAQ (reference sequence). Trimming took 1 base from V and 0 from J, leaving 12 bases between them. CDR3 length equals 16 residues. CDR3 protein: CASSLGGLQANYGYTF. CDR3 sequence (DNA): TGTGCCAGCAGCTTAGGGGGACTACAAGCTAACTATGGCTACACCTTC.

The V and J genes are TRBV13 and TRBJ2-7; perhaps TRBD2 as D (5 bases). Trimming took 5 bases from V and 2 from J, leaving 19 bases between them. This CDR3 region has 16 residues. Germline lookup yields CDR1 PRHDT and CDR2 FYEKMQ (reference sequence). The CDR3 loop reads CASSLSGIIDPYEQYF. CDR3 nucleotide sequence: TGTGCCAGCAGCCTATCGGGGATCATAGACCCCTACGAGCAGTACTTC.

The rearrangement links TRBV5-8 to TRBJ1-5, with a tentative D call TRBD1 (6 bases). CDR3 length: 14 amino acids. Trimming took 5 bases from V and 5 from J, leaving 14 bases between them. Looked up from germline, CDR1 is SGHTS and CDR2 is YDEGEE. CDR3 DNA sequence: TGTGCCAGCAGGTTACAGGGACCCTATCAGCCCCAGCATTTT. It specifies CASRLQGPYQPQHF.

The CDR3 loop reads CSVRSGGGTGELFF. The CDR3 DNA is TGCAGCGTCCGGTCCGGCGGGGGCACCGGGGAGCTGTTTTTT. The V call is TRBV29-1, the J call TRBJ2-2, with 7 positions matching TRBD2. V gave up 6 bases and J gave up 4 bases; unmatched junction bases: 8. Germline lookup yields CDR1 SQVTM and CDR2 ANQGSEA. The CDR3 has 14 amino acids.

J is TRBJ2-1 and V is TRBV19; tentatively, D is TRBD1 (5 bases). Trimming took off 0 bases at V and 9 bases at J, with 12 bases between the two ends. Germline V gives CDR1 LNHDA, CDR2 SQIVND (reference sequence). This CDR3 comprises 14 residues. CDR3 DNA sequence: TGTGCCAGTAGTATAGATTCAGGGCGAGGTGAGCAGTTCTTC. Amino acid sequence: CASSIDSGRGEQFF.

The chain links TRBV28 to TRBJ2-7, with 11 nucleotides matching TRBD2. Trimming removed 4 bases from V and 3 bases from J; junction bases left unmatched: 5. Per germline, CDR1 MDHEN and CDR2 SYDVKM. This CDR3 is built from 15 residues. The CDR3 nucleotides are TGTGCCAGCAGTTCGGGACTAGCGGTACTCTACGAGCAGTACTTC. Residues: CASSSGLAVLYEQYF.

The chain uses TRBV6-6 and TRBJ2-3; tentative D call: TRBD2 (5 bases). Germline V lookup: CDR1 MNHNY, CDR2 SVGAGI (reference sequence). Trimming took 7 bases from V and 2 from J, leaving 7 bases between them. CDR3 size: 12 residues. The CDR3 region is CASNDYTDTQYF. In DNA, the CDR3 is TGTGCCAGCAACGACTACACAGATACGCAGTATTTT.

The chain links TRBV5-1 to TRBJ2-4, with a tentative D call TRBD1 (8 bases). This CDR3 has 15 residues. Deletions cut 4 bases from V and 6 bases from J, with 17 bases between. The germline gives CDR1 SGHRS, CDR2 YFSETQ. CDR3 bases: TGCGCCAGCAGCCCGGGGGGACAGGCCGGAAACATTCAGTACTTC. This sequence encodes CASSPGGQAGNIQYF. Full variable domain (rest looked up from reference TRBV5-1 and TRBJ2-4): KAGVTQTPRYLIKTRGQQVTLSCSPISGHRSVSWYQQTPGQGLQFLFEYFSETQRNKGNFPGRFSGRQFSNSRSEMNVSTLELGDSALYLCASSPGGQAGNIQYFGAGTRLSVL.

This clone has ten or more counts. The chain joins TRBV12-3 or TRBV12-4 to TRBJ1-1; no definite D call. V shed 1 base and J shed 4 bases, with 7 bases lying between them. The CDR3 length is 13 residues. CDR3 sequence (DNA): TGTGCCAGCAGTTTAGGCATCGGCACTGAAGCTTTCTTT. Residues: CASSLGIGTEAFF.

This rearrangement joins TRBV4-1 to TRBJ1-2; possibly TRBD1 for D (6 bases). Trimming took 1 base from V and 8 from J, leaving 17 bases between them. CDR1 and CDR2 from the germline V gene are MGHRA and YSYEKL. The CDR3 is made up of 15 amino acids. The CDR3 protein is CASSQVNRDFGGYTF. For the CDR3, the DNA is TGCGCCAGCAGCCAAGTCAACAGGGATTTTGGCGGCTACACCTTC.

The sample holds a few counts of this clone. The chain links TRBV4-3 to TRBJ2-1; 11 positions match TRBD2. V lost 4 bases, J lost 5 bases, and 4 bases stayed unmatched. The CDR3 has 15 amino acids. CDR1 is LGHNA, CDR2 YSLEER, per germline. CDR3 in amino acids: CASSRSGGADNEQFF. CDR3 in DNA: TGCGCCAGCAGCCGTAGCGGGGGGGCAGACAATGAGCAGTTCTTC.

This clone appeared a few times. The chain carries TRBV7-8 and TRBJ1-3; possibly TRBD1 for D (6 bases). The CDR3 runs 15 residues. CDR1 and CDR2 from the germline V gene are SGHVS and FQNEAQ. V lost 5 bases, J lost 3 bases, and 14 bases lay in between. The CDR3 DNA follows: TGTGCCAGCAGCCTTAGGGGGTACGGTGGAAACACCATATATTTT. Its protein product is CASSLRGYGGNTIYF.

The rearrangement joins TRBV3-1 (or the pseudogene TRBV3-2) to TRBJ2-3; 7 bases agree with TRBD2. V trimming: 3 bases; J trimming: 8 bases; junction bases outside the gene matches: 5. Germline V CDR1 and CDR2: LGHDT, YNNKEL (reference sequence). CDR3 size: 13 residues. The CDR3 protein is CASSQSGGGTQYF. As DNA, the CDR3 is TGTGCCAGCAGCCAGTCGGGGGGAGGTACGCAGTATTTT.

This clone has more than one count but fewer than ten. The chain uses TRBV13 and TRBJ2-7; D might be TRBD1 (8 bases). The CDR3 spans 18 residues. In germline, CDR1 is PRHDT, CDR2 FYEKMQ (reference sequence). V was trimmed by 5 bases and J by 0 bases, leaving 23 bases between them. The CDR3 sequence: CASSHRGGGQGSSYEQYF. Written as DNA, the CDR3 is TGTGCCAGCAGCCACAGGGGGGGTGGACAGGGTAGCTCCTACGAGCAGTACTTC.